The 29 T cell receptor beta chains below all came from one sample that was sequenced in a study of shared clonotypes between healthy human individuals. TCRdb's table, derived via immunoSEQ multiplex PCR, lists solely in-frame clones and lacks some. The sample has 2 million to 3 million clones, over 85% seen once. Source material: naive CD4+ T cells from PBMCs. Sample subset: CD45RA+ positively selected. The receptors shown here come from a man aged 18 to 35 in good health. Some clones in this sample may be carry-over from other donors' samples.

J is TRBJ2-7 and V is TRBV27, with D hard to call. From germline, CDR1 is MNHEY and CDR2 SMNVEV (reference sequence). V lost 6 bases and J lost 3, with 9 bases in between. The length of the CDR3 is 12 residues. DNA for the CDR3: TGTGCCAGCAGCCTTAACTACTACGAGCAGTACTTC. It is translated as CASSLNYYEQYF.

The CDR3, as DNA: TGTGCCAGCACCAAAAGGAACTACGAGCAGTACTTC. Its translation: CASTKRNYEQYF. This chain connects TRBV6-6 to TRBJ2-7; D unclear. V was clipped by 7 bases and J by 3 bases, with 10 bases between them. The CDR3 consists of 12 residues. Germline V gene data show CDR1 as MNHNY and CDR2 as SVGAGI (reference sequence).

The chain is built from TRBV28 and TRBJ1-1; 11 bases map to TRBD1. V lost 3 bases, J lost 10 bases, and 10 bases stayed unmatched. The CDR3 has 15 amino acids. Per germline, CDR1 MDHEN and CDR2 SYDVKM. This CDR3 is CASSFQDRGRFVAFF. The CDR3 nucleotides read TGTGCCAGCAGTTTCCAGGACAGGGGGCGATTCGTAGCTTTCTTT. The complete variable domain, with remaining parts taken from reference TRBV28 and TRBJ1-1, reads DVKVTQSSRYLVKRTGEKVFLECVQDMDHENMFWYRQDPGLGLRLIYFSYDVKMKEKGDIPEGYSVSREKKERFSLILESASTNQTSMYLCASSFQDRGRFVAFFGQGTRLTVV.

CDR3 in DNA: TGTGCCAGCTCACCATCTAAGGCAGGGGGAGGTTTTGGCTACGAGCAGTACTTC. It is translated as CASSPSKAGGGFGYEQYF. The rearrangement joins TRBV18 to TRBJ2-7, with a weak D call TRBD1 (7 bases). Trimming removed 2 bases from V and 3 bases from J, with 23 bases in between. Per germline, CDR1 KGHSH and CDR2 LQKENI. The CDR3 covers 18 residues.

The rearrangement uses TRBV19 and TRBJ1-2; a possible D gene is TRBD1 (5 bases). Germline-derived CDR1 and CDR2 are LNHDA and SQIVND (reference sequence). V lost 7 bases to trimming and J lost 8 bases, with 17 bases between them. CDR3 size: 13 residues. The CDR3 loop is CASTNVRAQGYTF. DNA of the CDR3: TGTGCCAGTACCAATGTCAGGGCTCAAGGCTACACCTTC.

Comments on this clone: Other DNA variants within this sample encode the same CDR3. The chain combines TRBV11-2 with TRBJ2-5; TRBD2 agrees at 8 bases. This CDR3 contains 14 residues. The J segment lost 1 base and the V segment lost 6 bases, leaving 4 bases of the junction unmatched. The germline V gene encodes CDR1 SGHAT and CDR2 FQNNGV. The CDR3: CASSFTSGQETQYF. CDR3 bases: TGTGCCAGCAGTTTTACTAGCGGCCAAGAGACCCAGTACTTC.

This clone appeared a single time. The chain has TRBV6-6 and TRBJ1-3; TRBD1 might be the D (5 bases). V dropped 8 bases and J dropped 2 bases, with 16 bases sitting between them. Germline V lookup: CDR1 MNHNY, CDR2 SVGAGI (reference sequence). This CDR3 has 15 residues. The CDR3 sequence is CASAAEQGTGNTIYF. DNA for the CDR3: TGTGCCAGCGCCGCCGAGCAGGGTACTGGAAACACCATATATTTT.

The V and J genes are TRBV10-3 and TRBJ1-2; 12 bases are shared with TRBD1. J gave up 7 bases and V 3 bases, and 9 bases lay outside the gene matches. Germline CDR1 and CDR2: ENHRY and SYGVKD. The CDR3 totals 16 residues. The CDR3, as DNA: TGTGCCATCAGTGATGGGACAGGGGGCGTTTTTGGTGGCTACACCTTC. Translated, it gives CAISDGTGGVFGGYTF.

Points on this clone: The same CDR3 can be traced to other DNA sequences in this sample. This rearrangement joins TRBV5-1 to TRBJ2-5; TRBD1 matches 8 bases. Germline CDR1 SGHRS, CDR2 YFSETQ. V gave up 0 bases and J gave up 4 bases; unmatched junction bases: 5. This CDR3 spans 15 amino acids. The CDR3 DNA reads TGCGCCAGCAGCTTGGGTGGACAGGGTTCAGAGACCCAGTACTTC. Translated: CASSLGGQGSETQYF. Supplemented by reference TRBV5-1 and TRBJ2-5, the full variable domain reads KAGVTQTPRYLIKTRGQQVTLSCSPISGHRSVSWYQQTPGQGLQFLFEYFSETQRNKGNFPGRFSGRQFSNSRSEMNVSTLELGDSALYLCASSLGGQGSETQYFGPGTRLLVL.

Worth noting for this clone: The identical CDR3 is also encoded by other nucleotide sequences in the sample. V gene TRBV19 combines with J gene TRBJ2-1; a weak D match, TRBD2 (5 bases). CDR3 length: 14 residues. Germline V CDR1 and CDR2: LNHDA, SQIVND (reference sequence). V was clipped by 3 bases and J by 2 bases, with 8 bases between them. Here the CDR3 reads CASSIAGAYNEQFF. In DNA form, the CDR3 reads TGTGCCAGTAGTATTGCCGGGGCCTACAATGAGCAGTTCTTC.

The chain links TRBV28 to TRBJ2-7; 8 bases fit TRBD2. Germline assignment: CDR1 MDHEN and CDR2 SYDVKM. This CDR3 spans 17 amino acids. Unmatched junction bases numbered 19, after V lost 6 bases and J lost 6 bases. CDR3 nucleotides: TGTGCCAGCAGCCTTCTTCTCCGGAGCGGGAGAGGGGGCGAGCAGTACTTC. Encoded protein: CASSLLLRSGRGGEQYF.

V usage is TRBV5-1 and J usage is TRBJ1-1; TRBD1 matches at 10 bases. Germline V gene sequence: CDR1 SGHRS, CDR2 YFSETQ. V was pared by 5 bases and J by 0 bases, with 10 bases of the junction left unmatched. The CDR3 has 17 amino acids. CDR3 DNA sequence: TGCGCCAGCAGTAAGACCGGGACAGGGGTCATGAACACTGAAGCTTTCTTT. The encoded protein is CASSKTGTGVMNTEAFF.

CDR3: CSVGVGDEKLFF. The CDR3 DNA sequence: TGCAGCGTTGGCGTGGGGGATGAAAAACTGTTTTTT. V gene TRBV29-1 combines with J gene TRBJ1-4; maybe TRBD1 (5 bases). The CDR3 is 12 residues long. Germline assignment: CDR1 SQVTM and CDR2 ANQGSEA. V lost 4 bases to trimming and J lost 6 bases, with 9 bases between them.

This chain links TRBV11-3 with TRBJ2-7, with 12 nucleotides matching TRBD2. V shed 1 base and J 0 bases; nucleotides not matched to a gene: 7. This CDR3 has 18 amino acids. Germline V gene sequence: CDR1 SGHNT, CDR2 YENEEA. The CDR3 bases are TGTGCCAGCAGCTTAGGACCCGGGACTAGCGGGCCCTCCTACGAGCAGTACTTC. The encoded protein is CASSLGPGTSGPSYEQYF. Full variable domain (rest looked up from reference TRBV11-3 and TRBJ2-7): EAGVVQSPRYKIIEKKQPVAFWCNPISGHNTLYWYLQNLGQGPELLIRYENEEAVDDSQLPKDRFSAERLKGVDSTLKIQPAELGDSAVYLCASSLGPGTSGPSYEQYFGPGTRLTVT.

The chain carries TRBV7-2 and TRBJ2-7, with D perhaps given as TRBD1 or TRBD2 (5 bases each). V was trimmed by 0 bases and J by 3 bases, leaving 12 bases between them. This CDR3 has 15 amino acids. Germline CDR1 SGHTA, CDR2 FQGNSA. CDR3 protein: CASSLAGTEHYEQYF. CDR3 sequence (DNA): TGTGCCAGCAGCTTAGCCGGGACGGAACACTACGAGCAGTACTTC.

About this clone: Other nucleotide sequences in the sample specify the same CDR3. Written as DNA, the CDR3 is TGTGCCAGCTCACCGTCCGGTGATCAGCCCCAGCATTTT. Protein: CASSPSGDQPQHF. V is TRBV18 and J is TRBJ1-5; D unclear. Germline CDR1 KGHSH, CDR2 LQKENI. With 3 bases removed from V and 5 bases from J, the gap between germline ends came to 8 bases. The CDR3 is 13 amino acids.

In regard to this clone: Other DNA sequences in the sample encode the same CDR3. The rearrangement links TRBV27 to TRBJ2-7; TRBD2 agrees at 13 bases. The CDR3 covers 15 residues. The J segment lost 3 bases and the V segment lost 4 bases, leaving 3 bases of the junction unmatched. CDR1 is MNHEY and CDR2 is SMNVEV in the germline V gene (reference sequence). As DNA, the CDR3 is TGTGCCAGCAGTTCGAGGACTAGCGGGAGCTACGAGCAGTACTTC. It yields the protein CASSSRTSGSYEQYF.

The rearrangement joins TRBV6-5 to TRBJ2-7; 16 nucleotides line up with TRBD2. The CDR3 spans 14 residues. From germline, CDR1 is MNHEY and CDR2 SVGAGI. J was trimmed by 12 bases and V by 5 bases; bases with no gene match: 7. In DNA form, the CDR3 reads TGTGCCAGCAGTCCGGGACTAGCGGGAGGGCCTCGGTACTTC. Its translation is CASSPGLAGGPRYF.

This clone was seen just once. The chain combines TRBV18 with TRBJ1-4; D perhaps matches TRBD1 (5 bases). Trimming shortened V by 3 bases and J by 8 bases, and 16 bases separated the two germline ends. This CDR3 is built from 15 residues. Germline V CDR1 and CDR2: KGHSH, LQKENI. CDR3 sequence: CASSPGWQGGEKLFF. Here the CDR3 DNA reads TGTGCCAGCTCACCTGGCTGGCAGGGTGGGGAAAAACTGTTTTTT.

To note about this clone: Other DNA sequences in this specimen translate into the identical CDR3. The chain recombines TRBV7-2 with TRBJ2-7, with D maybe TRBD1 (6 bases). This CDR3 comprises 14 residues. Germline V gives CDR1 SGHTA, CDR2 FQGNSA. Trimming pared 1 base from V and 2 bases from J, leaving 9 bases between. Here the CDR3 DNA reads TGTGCCAGCAGCTTAGTCCCAGGGGCCTACGAGCAGTACTTC. It encodes CASSLVPGAYEQYF.

A single count supports this clone. The chain couples TRBV5-6 to TRBJ2-1, with a tentative D call TRBD2 (6 bases). V shed 4 bases and J shed 0 bases, with 14 bases lying between them. The CDR3 sequence is 16 residues long. CDR1 is SGHDT, CDR2 YYEEEE, per germline. CDR3 in amino acids: CASSQTERVSYNEQFF. The DNA of the CDR3 is TGTGCCAGCAGCCAAACCGAGCGGGTCTCCTACAATGAGCAGTTCTTC.

The CDR3 loop reads CASSPFLMNTEAFF. CDR3 nucleotides: TGCGCCAGCAGCCCTTTCTTAATGAACACTGAAGCTTTCTTT. V and J are TRBV4-3 and TRBJ1-1; D not certain. V was pared by 4 bases and J by 0 bases, with 9 bases between. Per germline, CDR1 LGHNA and CDR2 YSLEER. The CDR3 is 14 residues long.

Of note for this clone: This sample also contains other DNA sequences that code for the same CDR3. The V and J genes are TRBV6-1 and TRBJ2-1, with D perhaps matching TRBD2 (6 bases). With 1 base removed from V and 2 bases from J, the gap between germline ends came to 9 bases. CDR3 length equals 15 residues. Germline V gene lookup returns CDR1 MNHNS and CDR2 SASEGT. The DNA of the CDR3 is TGTGCCAGCAGTGAAGATAGCGGCCCCTACAATGAGCAGTTCTTC. This sequence encodes CASSEDSGPYNEQFF.

The V gene is TRBV6-1, the J gene TRBJ2-2, with D unresolved. The CDR3 extends over 16 amino acids. With 3 bases removed from V and 1 base from J, the gap between germline ends came to 12 bases. CDR1 MNHNS and CDR2 SASEGT come from the germline V gene. As DNA, the CDR3 is TGTGCCAGCAGTGATCTTGGACGGTTGAACACCGGGGAGCTGTTTTTT. The encoded protein is CASSDLGRLNTGELFF.

V and J are TRBV6-5 and TRBJ2-1, with 11 bases matching TRBD2. V was clipped by 6 bases and J by 4 bases; unmatched bases: 5. Germline V gene sequence: CDR1 MNHEY, CDR2 SVGAGI. The CDR3 extends over 15 amino acids. The CDR3 reads CASRLAGGSYNEQFF. The DNA for the CDR3 is TGTGCCAGCAGATTAGCGGGAGGGTCGTACAATGAGCAGTTCTTC.

V usage is TRBV4-2 and J usage is TRBJ2-2; 9 bases are shared with TRBD1. This CDR3 is 16 amino acids long. Germline V CDR1 and CDR2: LGHNA, YNFKEQ. V lost 2 bases and J lost 4; bases outside the gene matches: 5. Here the CDR3 reads CASSQHRGLGTGELFF. CDR3 DNA sequence: TGTGCCAGCAGCCAACACAGGGGGCTGGGCACCGGGGAGCTGTTTTTT.

The chain uses TRBV5-1 and TRBJ2-7; TRBD2 might be the D (6 bases). V shed 4 bases and J shed 3 bases, with 11 bases lying between them. Germline loops: CDR1 SGHRS, CDR2 YFSETQ. The CDR3 is made up of 13 amino acids. Here the CDR3 reads CASSGDWSYEQYF. The CDR3 nucleotides are TGCGCCAGCAGCGGGGACTGGAGCTACGAGCAGTACTTC.

For this clone: Other DNA sequences from this sample encode an identical CDR3 as well. The V call is TRBV14, the J call TRBJ1-1; no definite D call. Germline V gene sequence: CDR1 SGHDN, CDR2 FVKESK. This CDR3 comprises 13 residues. With 4 bases removed from V and 1 base from J, the gap between germline ends came to 7 bases. CDR3: CASSLGRNTEAFF. The CDR3 DNA reads as TGTGCCAGCAGCCTCGGCAGGAACACTGAAGCTTTCTTT.

V and J are TRBV28 and TRBJ2-7; no clear D gene. Germline lookup yields CDR1 MDHEN and CDR2 SYDVKM. The length of the CDR3 is 15 residues. The V end lost 7 bases, the J end lost 0 bases, and 16 bases lay between the germline ends. Here the CDR3 DNA reads TGTGCCAGCAACTCCGCAGCTCAAAGCTCCTACGAGCAGTACTTC. It specifies CASNSAAQSSYEQYF.